This TCR beta chain was observed in a study of T cell clonality in common variable immunodeficiency. Germline V gives CDR1 MNHNS, CDR2 SASEGT. This CDR3 has 15 amino acids. With 4 bases removed from V and 3 bases from J, the gap between germline ends came to 15 bases. Clones were read by immunoSEQ multiplex PCR, and TCRdb kept only the in-frame ones, dropping some. In total the sample includes some 43,000 clones, none of them seen once. The sample holds many counts of this clone. The read ends 3 residues before the CDR3 terminus; that terminus is restored from the germline J gene. V gene TRBV6-1 combines with J gene TRBJ2-5; D is possibly TRBD1 (7 bases). This sequence was found in a person aged 18-70 years in good health. Sequenced: peripheral blood mononuclear cells. CDR3 amino acids: CASSGSRGVKETQYF. The sequenced CDR3 bases are TGTGCCAGCAGTGGTAGCAGGGGGGTTAAAGAGACC.